The clone carrying this T cell receptor beta chain was counted only a few times. What it binds is unknown. TCR beta CDR3 regions were amplified from RNA. Initially, a first-round RT-PCR of the TCR CDR3 employed the HTBI primer set. One entry per CDR3 protein, called by TCRdb with MiXCR from the multiplex PCR reads. Counted here are about 160,000 distinct CDR3 sequences, about 9.4% occurring once; the ten biggest clones make up approximately 24%. These data belong to a study of T cells in Graves' hyperthyroidism and ophthalmopathy. Across the whole study: The blood sample was taken at first diagnosis, before treatment began.

The germline V and J ends were trimmed by 2 bases and 6 bases, with 9 bases remaining between them. Germline CDR1 SGDLS, CDR2 YYNGEE. CDR3 length equals 13 residues. Overall study results and limits: From stable hyperthyroidism, ophthalmopathy was separated by a 13 V-J model. In the blood, most expanded thyroid clonotypes above 0.001 appeared as well.

Sequencing was performed on blood. V and J are TRBV9 and TRBJ2-1; tentative D call: TRBD2 (5 bases). This clonotype was sampled from a woman younger than 35 with Graves' hyperthyroidism that later progressed to Graves' ophthalmopathy. DNA of the CDR3: TGTGCCAGCAGCGTTCGGAGGCGCAATGAGCAGTTCTTC. Translated, it gives CASSVRRRNEQFF.